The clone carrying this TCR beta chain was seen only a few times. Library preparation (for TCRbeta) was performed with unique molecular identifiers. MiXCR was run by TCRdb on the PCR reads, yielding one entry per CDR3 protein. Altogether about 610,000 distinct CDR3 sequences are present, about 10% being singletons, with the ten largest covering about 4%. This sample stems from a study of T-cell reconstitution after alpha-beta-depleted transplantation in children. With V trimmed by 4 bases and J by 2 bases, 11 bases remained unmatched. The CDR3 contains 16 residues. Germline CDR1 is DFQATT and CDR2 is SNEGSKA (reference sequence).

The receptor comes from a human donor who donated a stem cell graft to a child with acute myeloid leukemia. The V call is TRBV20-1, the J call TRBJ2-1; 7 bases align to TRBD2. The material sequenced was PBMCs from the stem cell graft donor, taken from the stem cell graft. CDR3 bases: TGCAGTGCTAAAGGGCAACTAGCGTCACCCTACAATGAGCAGTTCTTC. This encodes CSAKGQLASPYNEQFF.